What follows are 25 T cell receptor beta chains derived from one specimen sequenced in a study of blood T cell repertoires in COVID-19. TCRdb keeps only in-frame clones here, not all; method: immunoSEQ multiplex PCR. Among over 100,000 clones listed, 86% were seen once. Sequencing was done on a sample of peripheral blood. All receptors derive from a man aged 40-49 years with acute or convalescent COVID-19.

This chain uses TRBV5-6 with TRBJ2-6; D remains unclear. Trimming took 0 bases from V and 0 from J, leaving 7 bases between them. The germline V gene encodes CDR1 SGHDT and CDR2 YYEEEE. The CDR3 runs to 16 residues. CDR3 protein: CASSLDPLSGANVLTF. As DNA, the CDR3 is TGTGCCAGCAGCTTGGATCCCCTCTCTGGGGCCAACGTCCTGACTTTC. The whole variable domain, filled in from reference TRBV5-6 and TRBJ2-6, reads DAGVTQSPTHLIKTRGQQVTLRCSPKSGHDTVSWYQQALGQGPQFIFQYYEEEERQRGNFPDRFSGHQFPNYSSELNVNALLLGDSALYLCASSLDPLSGANVLTFGAGSRLTVL.

The CDR3, as DNA: TGTGCCAGCAGCCCCAAGACTAGCGGGGCCAACGAGCAGTACTTC. Its translation: CASSPKTSGANEQYF. The chain recombines TRBV6-5 with TRBJ2-7; 11 bases agree with TRBD2. The CDR3 has 15 amino acids. CDR1 and CDR2 from the germline V gene are MNHEY and SVGAGI. With V trimmed by 6 bases and J by 5 bases, 9 bases remained unmatched.

This chain joins TRBV11-1 and TRBJ1-4; D is ambiguous. Germline lookup yields CDR1 SGHAT and CDR2 FQDESV (reference sequence). The CDR3 totals 14 residues. The V gene lost 5 bases and the J gene lost 0 bases, with 7 bases spanning the gap. CDR3 sequence: CASSVQPTNEKLFF. The CDR3 coding sequence is TGTGCCAGCAGCGTACAACCAACTAATGAAAAACTGTTTTTT.

This chain connects TRBV3-1 (or the pseudogene TRBV3-2) to TRBJ1-2; no firm D call. The length of the CDR3 is 13 residues. Germline V lookup: CDR1 LGHDT, CDR2 YNNKEL (reference sequence). V was cut by 4 bases and J by 7 bases, with 13 bases left in between. The CDR3 nucleotides read TGTGCCAGCAGCCTCTCAAGAGATGGTGGCTACACCTTC. This encodes CASSLSRDGGYTF.

The J gene is TRBJ2-7, the V gene TRBV18; D is perhaps TRBD2 (6 bases). V was cut by 2 bases and J by 6 bases, with 20 bases left in between. Germline V gene data show CDR1 as KGHSH and CDR2 as LQKENI. This CDR3 has 16 amino acids. The CDR3 reads CASSPAQALARPEQYF. CDR3 in DNA: TGTGCCAGCTCACCAGCCCAGGCTCTAGCGAGACCCGAGCAGTACTTC.

The genes are TRBV29-1 and TRBJ2-3; the match to TRBD2 covers 12 bases. The CDR3 covers 19 residues. V shed 7 bases and J 1 base; nucleotides not matched to a gene: 18. The germline CDR1 and CDR2 sequences are SQVTM and ANQGSEA. CDR3 bases: TGCAGCGCCGCGGGGGCCCTAGCGGGGGGGTTTATTGGCACAGATACGCAGTATTTT. This sequence encodes CSAAGALAGGFIGTDTQYF.

The chain joins TRBV20-1 to TRBJ1-1, with 9 bases aligning to TRBD1. The germline gives CDR1 DFQATT, CDR2 SNEGSKA (reference sequence). The CDR3 has 16 amino acids. V trimming: 3 bases; J trimming: 2 bases; junction bases outside the gene matches: 10. This chain's CDR3 is CSASGATGGLNTEAFF. CDR3 DNA sequence: TGCAGTGCTAGTGGAGCGACAGGGGGACTTAACACTGAAGCTTTCTTT.

The chain employs TRBV3-1 (or the pseudogene TRBV3-2) and TRBJ1-6; D gene unclear. This CDR3 contains 16 residues. Germline CDR1 and CDR2: LGHDT and YNNKEL (reference sequence). V was cut by 0 bases and J by 7 bases, with 13 bases left in between. The CDR3 reads CASSQEGFGPNSPLHF. The CDR3 coding sequence is TGTGCCAGCAGCCAAGAAGGCTTTGGGCCAAATTCACCCCTCCACTTT.

The chain has TRBV9 and TRBJ2-6; no reliable D call. The germline gives CDR1 SGDLS, CDR2 YYNGEE. The CDR3 consists of 15 residues. Between the trimmed V and J ends, which lost 3 bases and 3 bases, there was a span of 10 bases. The CDR3 is CASSDFSIGANVLTF. In DNA, the CDR3 is TGTGCCAGCAGCGATTTTAGTATTGGGGCCAACGTCCTGACTTTC.

This chain uses TRBV18 with TRBJ2-2; a weak D match, TRBD1 (5 bases). Germline assignment: CDR1 KGHSH and CDR2 LQKENI. The CDR3 consists of 14 residues. V was shortened by 3 bases and J by 6 bases, with 11 bases between the two germline ends. The CDR3 spells CASSPQGSAGELFF. In DNA, the CDR3 is TGTGCCAGCTCACCGCAGGGATCCGCCGGGGAGCTGTTTTTT. Complete variable domain (other parts from reference TRBV18 and TRBJ2-2): NAGVMQNPRHLVRRRGQEARLRCSPMKGHSHVYWYRQLPEEGLKFMVYLQKENIIDESGMPKERFSAEFPKEGPSILRIQQVVRGDSAAYFCASSPQGSAGELFFGEGSRLTVL.

The rearrangement joins TRBV9 to TRBJ2-7; 8 nucleotides agree with TRBD2. This CDR3 contains 14 residues. The V segment lost 4 bases and the J segment 3 bases; nucleotides outside the gene matches: 6. Germline V CDR1 and CDR2: SGDLS, YYNGEE. The CDR3 reads CASSKRTSSYEQYF. In DNA, the CDR3 is TGTGCCAGCAGCAAACGGACTAGCAGCTACGAGCAGTACTTC.

The V and J genes are TRBV5-1 and TRBJ1-2; possible D gene TRBD1, 6 bases. The CDR3 is made up of 15 amino acids. Between the trimmed V and J ends, which lost 0 bases and 8 bases, there was a span of 17 bases. Germline assignment: CDR1 SGHRS and CDR2 YFSETQ. The CDR3 DNA follows: TGCGCCAGCAGCTTGGAAGAGGGGGGGCGCGGAGGCTACACCTTC. Residues: CASSLEEGGRGGYTF.

V gene TRBV12-3 or TRBV12-4 combines with J gene TRBJ1-1; D is unclear. CDR3 size: 13 residues. Trimming stripped 5 bases from V and 12 bases from J, with 19 bases between. CDR3 region: CASSPPTESPTFF. The DNA of the CDR3 is TGTGCCAGCAGTCCCCCGACGGAGTCGCCAACTTTCTTT.

The chain carries TRBV28 and TRBJ1-5; the match to TRBD1 covers 8 bases. This CDR3 has 16 residues. V shed 3 bases and J 5 bases; nucleotides not matched to a gene: 9. Germline CDR1 and CDR2: MDHEN and SYDVKM. CDR3 bases: TGTGCCAGCAGTTTTTGGTGGGGGACAGGCCATCAGCCCCAGCATTTT. Encoded protein: CASSFWWGTGHQPQHF.

This sequence joins TRBV2 and TRBJ2-5, with D possibly matching TRBD1 (6 bases). This CDR3 has 13 residues. Germline V gene lookup returns CDR1 SNHLY and CDR2 FYNNEI. V was cut by 4 bases and J by 10 bases, with 16 bases left in between. CDR3 coding DNA: TGTGCCAGCAGTGCCGGACAGCAAGACCGCCAGTACTTC. Residues: CASSAGQQDRQYF.

The CDR3 loop is CASRRGVRYTF. CDR3 DNA: TGTGCCAGCAGGCGGGGTGTTAGGTACACCTTC. J is TRBJ1-2 and V is TRBV12-3 or TRBV12-4; no clear D. This CDR3 spans 11 amino acids. V lost 6 bases to trimming and J lost 11 bases, with 13 bases between them.

V usage is TRBV2 and J usage is TRBJ1-1; possible D gene TRBD1, 5 bases. The germline CDR1 and CDR2 sequences are SNHLY and FYNNEI. V lost 6 bases, J lost 6 bases, and 17 bases lay in between. CDR3 length: 14 amino acids. The CDR3 reads CASSPFDSRAEAFF. For the CDR3, the DNA is TGTGCCAGCAGCCCCTTCGACAGTAGGGCTGAAGCTTTCTTT.

This sequence joins TRBV2 and TRBJ1-2, with 7 bases lining up with TRBD1. The CDR3 length is 12 residues. From germline, CDR1 is SNHLY and CDR2 FYNNEI. After removal of 6 bases from V and 6 bases from J, the junction contained 4 bases not matched to a gene. CDR3 protein: CASSLGGHGYTF. The CDR3 region has the DNA TGTGCCAGCAGCCTAGGGGGCCATGGCTACACCTTC. Together with reference TRBV2 and TRBJ1-2, the CDR3 gives the full variable domain: EPEVTQTPSHQVTQMGQEVILRCVPISNHLYFYWYRQILGQKVEFLVSFYNNEISEKSEIFDDQFSVERPDGSNFTLKIRSTKLEDSAMYFCASSLGGHGYTFGSGTRLTVV.

V gene TRBV7-8 combines with J gene TRBJ2-7; the D gene is possibly TRBD1 (5 bases). Germline V gene sequence: CDR1 SGHVS, CDR2 FQNEAQ. The CDR3 runs to 14 residues. Trimming shortened V by 5 bases and J by 2 bases, and 13 bases separated the two germline ends. CDR3 protein: CASSPAGPAYEQYF. CDR3 DNA sequence: TGTGCCAGCAGCCCGGCAGGGCCGGCCTACGAGCAGTACTTC. The full variable domain, with the rest looked up from reference TRBV7-8 and TRBJ2-7, is GAGVSQSPRYKVAKRGQDVALRCDPISGHVSLFWYQQALGQGPEFLTYFQNEAQLDKSGLPSDRFFAERPEGSVSTLKIQRTQQEDSAVYLCASSPAGPAYEQYFGPGTRLTVT.

This sequence joins TRBV15 and TRBJ2-7; 10 positions agree with TRBD2. The ends lost 0 bases at V and 6 bases at J; junction bases unmatched: 5. Germline V lookup: CDR1 LNHNV, CDR2 YYDKDF (reference sequence). This CDR3 is built from 15 residues. The CDR3 nucleotides read TGTGCCACCAGCAGAGATGCTAGCGGGAGCGGCGAGCAGTACTTC. It codes for CATSRDASGSGEQYF.

The chain joins TRBV19 to TRBJ2-3; D perhaps matches TRBD2 (5 bases). V dropped 3 bases and J dropped 6 bases, with 7 bases sitting between them. This CDR3 is built from 12 residues. Germline-derived CDR1 and CDR2 are LNHDA and SQIVND (reference sequence). The CDR3 DNA reads as TGTGCCAGTAGTATCCGAGGGGATACGCAGTATTTT. Amino acids: CASSIRGDTQYF.

The J gene is TRBJ2-7, the V gene TRBV6-2 or TRBV6-3; TRBD1 agrees at 7 bases. V shed 5 bases, J shed 0 bases, and the junction held 7 bases outside the gene matches. The V gene's germline CDR1 is MNHEY and CDR2 SVGEGT. The CDR3 contains 15 residues. CDR3 sequence: CASSPYRQGSYEQYF. Written as DNA, the CDR3 is TGTGCCAGCAGTCCCTACCGACAGGGCTCCTACGAGCAGTACTTC.

The chain joins TRBV6-5 to TRBJ2-7, with D possibly TRBD2 on 6 matching bases. Trimming took off 6 bases at V and 0 bases at J, with 15 bases between the two ends. The CDR3 spans 15 residues. The germline gives CDR1 MNHEY, CDR2 SVGAGI. In DNA, the CDR3 is TGTGCCAGCAGGCAAATAGCGGACTTCTCCTACGAGCAGTACTTC. Residues: CASRQIADFSYEQYF.

This clone was detected only a few times. CDR3 bases: TGTGCCAGCAGTCGACACCGGGACAGTGTCACTGAAGCTTTCTTT. Translation: CASSRHRDSVTEAFF. The V and J genes are TRBV6-6 and TRBJ1-1, with TRBD1 matching 7 bases. Germline V gene data show CDR1 as MNHNY and CDR2 as SVGAGI (reference sequence). V shed 5 bases and J 4 bases; nucleotides not matched to a gene: 10. CDR3 size: 15 residues.

The chain carries TRBV3-1 (or the pseudogene TRBV3-2) and TRBJ1-4; D may be TRBD1 (5 bases). V lost 0 bases, J lost 6 bases, and 14 bases lay in between. CDR3 length: 16 amino acids. Germline assignment: CDR1 LGHDT and CDR2 YNNKEL (reference sequence). The CDR3 DNA sequence: TGTGCCAGCAGCCAAGATTTACCCCCAGGGCATGAAAAACTGTTTTTT. It encodes CASSQDLPPGHEKLFF.